This note documents a single TCR beta chain sequence. Other DNA variants within this sample encode the same CDR3. This record belongs to a study of shared clonotypes between healthy human individuals. The V and J ends lost 3 bases and 7 bases, in that order; junction bases with no gene match: 1. CDR1 is SGHKS, CDR2 YYEKEE, per germline (reference sequence). The CDR3 has 13 amino acids. Each subset's genomic DNA was shared equally among a number of immunoSEQ plates. Generated by immunoSEQ multiplex PCR, the TCRdb table keeps only in-frame clones and is missing some. The sample has approximately 1,500,000 clones; roughly 96% are singletons.

The chain links TRBV5-5 to TRBJ1-5, with 10 bases matching TRBD1. Sequenced input: naive CD4+ T cells sorted from blood. Documented subset: CD45RA+ positively selected. The source of this sequence is a man in his thirties or forties in good health. CDR3: CASSWDRGQPQHF. DNA of the CDR3: TGTGCCAGCAGCTGGGACAGGGGCCAGCCCCAGCATTTT.